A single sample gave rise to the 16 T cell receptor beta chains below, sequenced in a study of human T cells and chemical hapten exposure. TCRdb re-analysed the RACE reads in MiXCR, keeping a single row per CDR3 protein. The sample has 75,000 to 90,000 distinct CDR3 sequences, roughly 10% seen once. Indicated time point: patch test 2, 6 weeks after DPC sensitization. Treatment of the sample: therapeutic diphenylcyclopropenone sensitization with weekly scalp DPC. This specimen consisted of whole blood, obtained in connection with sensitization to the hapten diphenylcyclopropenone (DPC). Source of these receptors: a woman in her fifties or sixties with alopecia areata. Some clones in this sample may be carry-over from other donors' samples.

CDR3 sequence: CASKGGGGTEAFF. CDR3 nucleotide sequence: TGTGCCAGCAAAGGTGGGGGCGGCACTGAAGCTTTCTTT. This chain uses TRBV2 with TRBJ1-1; D may be TRBD1 (6 bases). Germline V CDR1 and CDR2: SNHLY, FYNNEI. Trimming shortened V by 7 bases and J by 4 bases, and 13 bases separated the two germline ends. CDR3 size: 13 residues.

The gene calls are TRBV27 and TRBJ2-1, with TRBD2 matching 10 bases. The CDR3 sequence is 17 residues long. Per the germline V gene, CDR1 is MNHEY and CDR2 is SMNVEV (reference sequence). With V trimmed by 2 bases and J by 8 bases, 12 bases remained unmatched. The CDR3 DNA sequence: TGTGCCAGCAGTTTAATCAATCGAGCGGGAGGGTCGGATGAGCAGTTCTTC. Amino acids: CASSLINRAGGSDEQFF.

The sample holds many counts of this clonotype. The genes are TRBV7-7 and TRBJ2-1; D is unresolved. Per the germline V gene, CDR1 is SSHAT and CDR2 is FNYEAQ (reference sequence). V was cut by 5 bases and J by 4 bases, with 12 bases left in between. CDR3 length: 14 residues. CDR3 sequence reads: CASSLSGDYNEQFF. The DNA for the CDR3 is TGTGCCAGCAGCCTCTCAGGAGATTACAATGAGCAGTTCTTC. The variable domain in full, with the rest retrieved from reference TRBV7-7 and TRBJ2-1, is GAGVSQSPRYKVTKRGQDVTLRCDPISSHATLYWYQQALGQGPEFLTYFNYEAQPDKSGLPSDRFSAERPEGSISTLTIQRTEQRDSAMYRCASSLSGDYNEQFFGPGTRLTVL.

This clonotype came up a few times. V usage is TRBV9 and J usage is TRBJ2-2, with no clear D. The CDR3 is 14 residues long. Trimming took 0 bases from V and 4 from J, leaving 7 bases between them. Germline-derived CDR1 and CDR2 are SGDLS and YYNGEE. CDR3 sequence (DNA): TGTGCCAGCAGCGTAGCAGGTGGCACCGGGGAGCTGTTTTTT. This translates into CASSVAGGTGELFF.

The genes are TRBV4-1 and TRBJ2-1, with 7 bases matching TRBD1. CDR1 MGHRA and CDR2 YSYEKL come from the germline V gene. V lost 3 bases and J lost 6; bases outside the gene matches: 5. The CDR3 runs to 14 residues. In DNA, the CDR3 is TGCGCCAGCAGCCAGCAGGGGGTATCCAATGAGCAGTTCTTC. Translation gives CASSQQGVSNEQFF.

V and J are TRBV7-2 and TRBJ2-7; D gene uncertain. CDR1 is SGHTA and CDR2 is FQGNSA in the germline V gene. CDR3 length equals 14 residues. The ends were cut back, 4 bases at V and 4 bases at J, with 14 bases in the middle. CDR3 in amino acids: CASSSTGLDYEQYF. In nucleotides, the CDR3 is TGTGCCAGCAGCTCGACCGGGCTTGATTACGAGCAGTACTTC.

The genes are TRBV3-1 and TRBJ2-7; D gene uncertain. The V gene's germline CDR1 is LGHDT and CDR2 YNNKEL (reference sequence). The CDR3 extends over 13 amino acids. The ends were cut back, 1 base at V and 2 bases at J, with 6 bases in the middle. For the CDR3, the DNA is TGTGCCAGCAGCCAAGGCGCTGCCTACGAGCAGTACTTC. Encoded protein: CASSQGAAYEQYF.

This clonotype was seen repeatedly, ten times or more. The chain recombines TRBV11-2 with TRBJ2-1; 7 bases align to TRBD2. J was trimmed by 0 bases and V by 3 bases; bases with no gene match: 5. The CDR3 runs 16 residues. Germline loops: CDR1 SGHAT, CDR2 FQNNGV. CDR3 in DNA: TGTGCCAGCAGCTTGGCAGCGGGAAGCTCCTACAATGAGCAGTTCTTC. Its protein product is CASSLAAGSSYNEQFF.

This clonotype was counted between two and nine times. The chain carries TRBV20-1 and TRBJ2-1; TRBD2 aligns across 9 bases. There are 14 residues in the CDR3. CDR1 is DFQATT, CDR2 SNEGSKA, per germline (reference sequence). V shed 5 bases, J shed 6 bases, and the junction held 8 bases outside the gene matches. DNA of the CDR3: TGCAGTGCTCCTAAGCGGGAGGCCGCCAATGAGCAGTTCTTC. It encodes CSAPKREAANEQFF.

This chain's CDR3 is CAWSVGSGYTF. CDR3 sequence (DNA): TGTGCCTGGAGTGTGGGGAGCGGCTACACCTTC. J is TRBJ1-2 and V is TRBV30; D remains unclear. The CDR3 is made up of 11 amino acids. Germline CDR1 is GTSNPN and CDR2 is SVGIG (reference sequence). Trimming stripped 0 bases from V and 8 bases from J, with 7 bases between.

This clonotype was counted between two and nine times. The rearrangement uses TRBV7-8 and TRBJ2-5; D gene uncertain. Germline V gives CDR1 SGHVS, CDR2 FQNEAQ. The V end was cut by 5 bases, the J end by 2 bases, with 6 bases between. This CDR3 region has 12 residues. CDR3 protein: CASSILQETQYF. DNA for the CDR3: TGTGCCAGCAGCATCCTACAAGAGACCCAGTACTTC.

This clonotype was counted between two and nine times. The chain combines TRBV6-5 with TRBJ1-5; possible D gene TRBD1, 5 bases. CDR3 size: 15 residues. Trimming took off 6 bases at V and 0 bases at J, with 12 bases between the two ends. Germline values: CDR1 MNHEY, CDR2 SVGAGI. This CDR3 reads CASRPSGPSNQPQHF. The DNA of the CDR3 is TGTGCCAGCAGACCATCGGGGCCTAGCAATCAGCCCCAGCATTTT.

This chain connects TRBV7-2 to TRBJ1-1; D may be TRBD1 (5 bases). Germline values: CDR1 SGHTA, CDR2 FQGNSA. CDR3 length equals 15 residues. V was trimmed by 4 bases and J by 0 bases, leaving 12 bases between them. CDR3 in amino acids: CASSSYRPLNTEAFF. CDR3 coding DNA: TGTGCCAGCAGCTCGTACAGGCCGTTGAACACTGAAGCTTTCTTT.

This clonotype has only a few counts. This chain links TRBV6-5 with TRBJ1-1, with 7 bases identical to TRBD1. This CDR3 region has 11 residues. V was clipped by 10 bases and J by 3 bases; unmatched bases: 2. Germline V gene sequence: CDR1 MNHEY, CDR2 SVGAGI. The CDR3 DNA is TGTGCCACAAGGGGGCACACTGAAGCTTTCTTT. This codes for CATRGHTEAFF.

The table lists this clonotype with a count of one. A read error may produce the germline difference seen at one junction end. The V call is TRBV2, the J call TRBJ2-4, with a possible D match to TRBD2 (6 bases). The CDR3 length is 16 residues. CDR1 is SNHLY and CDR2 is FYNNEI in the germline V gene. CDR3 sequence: CVSSDRDSFPKNIQYF. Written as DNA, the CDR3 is TGTGTCAGCAGTGACCGGGACTCCTTTCCCAAAAACATTCAGTACTTC.

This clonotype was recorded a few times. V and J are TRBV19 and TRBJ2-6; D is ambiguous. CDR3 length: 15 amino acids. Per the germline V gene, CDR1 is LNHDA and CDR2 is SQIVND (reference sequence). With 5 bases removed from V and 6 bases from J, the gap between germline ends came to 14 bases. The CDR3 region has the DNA TGTGCCAGTAGTTCTACAGCTGTTTTGGCCAACGTCCTGACTTTC. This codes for CASSSTAVLANVLTF.